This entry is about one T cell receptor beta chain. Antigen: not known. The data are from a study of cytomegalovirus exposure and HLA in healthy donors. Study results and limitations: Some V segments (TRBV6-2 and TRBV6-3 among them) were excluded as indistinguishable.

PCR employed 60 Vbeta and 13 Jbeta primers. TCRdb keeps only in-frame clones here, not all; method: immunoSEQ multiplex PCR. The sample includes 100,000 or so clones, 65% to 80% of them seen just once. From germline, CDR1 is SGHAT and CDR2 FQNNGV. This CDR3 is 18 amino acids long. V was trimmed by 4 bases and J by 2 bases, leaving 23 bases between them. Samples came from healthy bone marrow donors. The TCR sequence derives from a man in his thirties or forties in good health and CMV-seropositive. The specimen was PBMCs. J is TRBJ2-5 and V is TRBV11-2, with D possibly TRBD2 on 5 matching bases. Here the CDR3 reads CASSSAGIRTPTQETQYF. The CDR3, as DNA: TGTGCCAGCAGCTCCGCCGGGATCCGGACGCCGACGCAAGAGACCCAGTACTTC.